This T cell receptor beta chain came from a study of vaccination and CD4 T cells after COVID-19 (dated by TCRdb to between 2021 and 2024). About the study as a whole: Convalescent patients had a positive SARS-CoV-2 result on nasal swab PCR, and of these patients, nine had mild disease and one had severe disease. The convalescent cohort comprised six males and four females, including two Hispanic individuals, seven Caucasians, two Asians and one multiracial person. Control cultures used a CEFX viral epitope pool as positive control, an HIV-1 Nef peptide pool as negative control, or no peptide. Post-COVID blood samples were collected from convalescent patients a median of roughly 100 days after diagnosis, with a range of roughly 30 to 170 days. Post-vaccine blood samples were obtained a median of about 70 days after the second vaccine dose, with a range of about 12 to 241 days. Culture stimuli were overlapping spike peptide pools from SARS-CoV-2 and from the common cold coronaviruses HCoV-NL63, HCoV-OC43 and HCoV-229E. In under twelve COVID-19 convalescent patients and 4 infection-naive healthy vaccine recipients, researchers compared the spike-specific CD4+ TCR repertoire from before mRNA vaccination with the repertoire from after. A few convalescent patients were sampled both early after vaccination (day 14) and late after vaccination (days 161 to 241). Participants received two doses of either the Pfizer-BioNTech BNT162b2 vaccine (n=8) or the Moderna mRNA-1273 vaccine (n=2). Overall study results and their limits: Nearly all vaccine-specific clones in convalescent patients (304 of 307) were mono-reactive for SARS-CoV-2 spike rather than cross-reactive with common cold coronaviruses. In convalescent patients, a median about 84% of post-vaccine SARS-CoV-2-reactive clones were detected only after vaccination, and vaccine-specific priming was suggested by this finding. The median count of SARS-CoV-2-reactive clonotypes went up from 20 to 25 after infection to a few dozen after vaccination, although the change was not significant. Relatively few convalescent patients were included in the study, and early timepoints after natural infection were not analyzed.

To note about this clonotype: The antigen it binds to is not known. Base qualities are not recorded, but no much larger clone differs from it by a single base.

Trimming at the junction amounts to 2 bases on V and 8 bases on J, and the germline ends lie 15 bases apart. CDR1 and CDR2, looked up from the germline V gene, are KGHDR and SFDVKD. The CDR3 numbers 15 residues from cysteine through phenylalanine. Only CDR3 DNA is held: 45 bases, read in frame from base 1. The intended sense of this specimen's time point label: late sampling 161 to 241 days after vaccination in three convalescent patients. The sample's treatment or condition label, in plain terms: roughly 10-day PBMC culture with coronavirus spike peptide pools or control peptides (ViraFEST assay). The ViraFEST assay was used in the study, in which antigen-specific T cells were expanded with peptide pools and expanded clonotypes were subsequently identified by TCR sequencing. The positive SARS-CoV-2 PCR tests of the convalescent patients were dated from March to December 2020, before the Alpha, Beta and Delta variants emerged in the United States. Each well held some 2 million PBMCs cultured in IMDM containing roughly 5% human AB serum and 10 IU/ml IL-2, with about 10 ug/ml peptide pools added. On days 3 and 7, half of the culture medium was replaced with fresh IL-2-containing medium. CD4+ T cells were isolated after approximately ten days of culture through negative selection using the EasySep CD4+ T cell isolation kit. Ficoll-Paque Plus gradient centrifugation was used to isolate PBMCs from whole blood, and the isolated PBMCs were then either used fresh or cryopreserved at -140C. Each culture condition was generally run in triplicate wells.

Libraries were made using PCR. DNA from cultured CD4+ T cells was subjected to TCR sequencing with the Oncomine TCR Beta short-read assay at the Johns Hopkins FTIC core. The QIAamp micro DNA kit was used to extract genomic DNA from the cultured CD4+ T cells. Oncomine TCR Beta libraries made from cultured CD4+ T cells were pooled using unique dual indexes and sequenced on an Illumina iSeq 100. The authors' pipeline ran thus. Non-productive sequences were removed, and CDR3s not starting with C, not ending with F or W, or shorter than 7 amino acids were discarded. The MANAFEST web application identified antigen-specific clonotypes by comparing peptide-stimulated wells against reference wells and other culture wells. Positive clones required FDR below 0.05, an odds ratio above 5, and productive frequency above 0.1% in at least two of three replicate wells. Clonotypes that were significantly expanded in both SARS-CoV-2 spike wells and at least one common cold coronavirus spike condition were defined as cross-reactive. Using R version 3.6.1, CDR3 homology was evaluated through Levenshtein distances (stringdist) along with unrooted phylogenetic trees (ape). The raw public reads went through TCRdb reprocessing: fastp at Q25, MiXCR clone calling, in-frame beta chains kept. Every distinct CDR3 protein forms one entry, paired with its most common genes and DNA. The V and J calls were not made by the authors but by TCRdb's processing. For this sample the table gives around 19,000 distinct CDR3 sequences, of which around a third were detected only once. Less than 3% of the sample is held by the ten biggest clonotypes.

The source was CD4+ T cells from blood, cultured in vitro, collected about 7 months after SARS-CoV-2 vaccination. The TCR comes from a human donor who had recovered from COVID-19. This receptor chain uses TRBV24-1 and TRBJ1-5; TRBD1 might be the D gene, on 5 matching bases. The CDR3 amino acid sequence is: CATSDSGRASEPQHF. Read as DNA, the sequence is TGTGCCACCAGTGATTCGGGCAGGGCGAGCGAGCCCCAGCATTTT.